A single sample gave rise to the 29 T cell receptor beta chains below, sequenced in a study of early stage breast cancer tumors. Profiled with immunoSEQ multiplex PCR; TCRdb holds only in-frame clones, not every one. The sample consists of some 36,000 clones, 70% to 80% of them appearing once. The sequencing input was blood. All receptors derive from a person aged 55 to 70 with breast cancer.

This chain uses TRBV10-3 with TRBJ2-3; 10 nucleotides agree with TRBD1. J gave up 7 bases and V 3 bases, and 13 bases lay outside the gene matches. Germline CDR1 and CDR2: ENHRY and SYGVKD. The CDR3 spans 17 residues. CDR3 protein: CAISEGAGTGVPNTQYF. CDR3 coding DNA: TGTGCCATCAGTGAAGGTGCTGGGACAGGGGTTCCGAATACGCAGTATTTT.

This chain joins TRBV19 and TRBJ2-7; TRBD2 is a possible D gene (6 bases). V was cut by 10 bases and J by 0 bases, with 10 bases left in between. The length of the CDR3 is 12 residues. Per germline, CDR1 LNHDA and CDR2 SQIVND (reference sequence). CDR3 DNA: TGTGCCACCAGCGGGCCCTCCTACGAGCAGTACTTC. Translated, it gives CATSGPSYEQYF.

The chain employs TRBV11-2 and TRBJ1-6, with D maybe TRBD1 (5 bases). The CDR3 has 15 residues. Trimming stripped 3 bases from V and 8 bases from J, with 14 bases between. Per germline, CDR1 SGHAT and CDR2 FQNNGV. The CDR3 DNA sequence: TGTGCCAGCAGCTTTACGGGGGTTGATGATTCACCCCTCCACTTT. Translation gives CASSFTGVDDSPLHF.

The chain carries TRBV2 and TRBJ2-7; D perhaps matches TRBD1 (5 bases). This CDR3 comprises 12 residues. Germline CDR1 SNHLY, CDR2 FYNNEI. The V gene lost 11 bases and the J gene lost 5 bases, with 16 bases spanning the gap. CDR3 in amino acids: CAGRGPRDEQYF. The CDR3 DNA follows: TGTGCCGGCCGTGGTCCCAGGGACGAGCAGTACTTC.

The chain joins TRBV19 to TRBJ2-5; D might be TRBD2 (6 bases). Trimming took off 3 bases at V and 0 bases at J, with 11 bases between the two ends. The germline V gene encodes CDR1 LNHDA and CDR2 SQIVND (reference sequence). The CDR3 is made up of 15 amino acids. CDR3 sequence: CASSMGRSYQETQYF. As DNA, the CDR3 is TGTGCCAGTAGTATGGGGAGGAGCTACCAAGAGACCCAGTACTTC.

The table lists this clone with a few counts. J is TRBJ2-7 and V is TRBV18, with 7 bases matching TRBD1. CDR1 and CDR2 from the germline V gene are KGHSH and LQKENI. This CDR3 comprises 15 residues. Trimming at V came to 2 bases and at J to 4 bases, leaving 8 bases not matched to a gene. The CDR3 protein is CASSPGDSPIYEQYF. The CDR3 coding sequence is TGTGCCAGCTCACCAGGGGACAGTCCGATTTACGAGCAGTACTTC.

This clone was observed a handful of times. The chain carries TRBV21-1 and TRBJ2-7; the table assigns TRBD2, which was not confirmed against the DNA. TRBV21-1 is given as a pseudogene. The CDR3 runs 16 residues. The CDR3: CASSKLRREDGYEQYF. Here the CDR3 DNA reads TGTGCCAGCAGCAAATTGAGGCGGGAGGACGGGTACGAGCAGTACTTC.

The J gene is TRBJ2-2, the V gene TRBV19; D unclear. The germline V gene encodes CDR1 LNHDA and CDR2 SQIVND (reference sequence). V lost 6 bases to trimming and J lost 0 bases, with 8 bases between them. CDR3 length: 14 residues. The CDR3 DNA reads TGTGCCAGTAGATTTGACTCGAACACCGGGGAGCTGTTTTTT. This codes for CASRFDSNTGELFF.

This clone was seen once. This sequence joins TRBV7-8 and TRBJ1-2; TRBD1 might be the D (5 bases). CDR1 and CDR2 (germline): SGHVS, FQNEAQ. The CDR3 is 16 residues long. Trimming removed 3 bases at V and 5 bases at J, with 19 bases between. The CDR3 sequence: CASSFVPRGGTYGYTF. The CDR3 DNA reads as TGTGCCAGCAGCTTCGTTCCCCGGGGGGGTACTTATGGCTACACCTTC.

The chain uses TRBV28 and TRBJ1-5; D is undetermined. Germline V lookup: CDR1 MDHEN, CDR2 SYDVKM. With 5 bases removed from V and 0 bases from J, the gap between germline ends came to 14 bases. The CDR3 is 16 residues long. CDR3 residues: CASSPRPNFSNQPQHF. The CDR3 region has the DNA TGTGCCAGCAGTCCTCGTCCCAATTTTAGCAATCAGCCCCAGCATTTT.

J is TRBJ2-1 and V is TRBV4-1; 11 positions match TRBD2. The CDR3 contains 17 residues. The trim removed 4 bases at V and 0 bases at J, leaving 5 bases unmatched. Germline V lookup: CDR1 MGHRA, CDR2 YSYEKL. The CDR3 DNA follows: TGCGCCAGCAGCCCGGGACTAGCGGAAAGCTCCTACAATGAGCAGTTCTTC. Encoded protein: CASSPGLAESSYNEQFF.

This clone occurred a few times. The chain combines TRBV19 with TRBJ1-5; TRBD1 agrees at 8 bases. The CDR3 covers 15 residues. The germline V gene encodes CDR1 LNHDA and CDR2 SQIVND (reference sequence). The trim removed 7 bases at V and 2 bases at J, leaving 7 bases unmatched. CDR3 sequence (DNA): TGTGCCAGTACCCGGACAGGGCTCGGCAATCAGCCCCAGCATTTT. This encodes CASTRTGLGNQPQHF.

V gene TRBV4-1 combines with J gene TRBJ1-2, with D maybe TRBD1 (5 bases). CDR1 is MGHRA and CDR2 is YSYEKL in the germline V gene. This CDR3 has 15 amino acids. Trimming pared 1 base from V and 3 bases from J, leaving 12 bases between. Here the CDR3 reads CASSQGRGTDYGYTF. In nucleotides, the CDR3 is TGCGCCAGCAGCCAAGGCCGAGGGACCGACTATGGCTACACCTTC.

The chain employs TRBV15 and TRBJ2-6, with D possibly being TRBD1 or TRBD2 (5 bases each). Germline V CDR1 and CDR2: LNHNV, YYDKDF (reference sequence). V lost 8 bases to trimming and J lost 2 bases, with 16 bases between them. CDR3 length equals 16 residues. CDR3 bases: TGTGCCACCGCAGGGACGTCGGCGGCTGGGGCCAACGTCCTGACTTTC. Its translation: CATAGTSAAGANVLTF.

The chain couples TRBV6-1 to TRBJ2-7; no clear D gene. This CDR3 has 13 amino acids. CDR1 is MNHNS and CDR2 is SASEGT in the germline V gene. Trimming took 5 bases from V and 0 from J, leaving 8 bases between them. The CDR3 DNA is TGTGCCAGCAGTTCACAGAGCTCCTACGAGCAGTACTTC. This translates into CASSSQSSYEQYF.

V gene TRBV6-1 combines with J gene TRBJ2-7, with D unclear. Between the trimmed V and J ends, which lost 7 bases and 4 bases, there was a span of 20 bases. Germline lookup yields CDR1 MNHNS and CDR2 SASEGT. This CDR3 is 15 amino acids long. Written as DNA, the CDR3 is TGTGCCAGCATGTGGTCTCGGAGAAACTCTTACGAGCAGTACTTC. Residues: CASMWSRRNSYEQYF.

The chain carries TRBV29-1 and TRBJ2-1, with 7 positions matching TRBD2. J lost 3 bases, V lost 6 bases, and 8 bases had no gene match. The length of the CDR3 is 14 residues. Per germline, CDR1 SQVTM and CDR2 ANQGSEA. In DNA form, the CDR3 reads TGCAGCGTCGGGGGGTGGGGCCTCTACAATGAGCAGTTCTTC. It encodes CSVGGWGLYNEQFF.

This rearrangement joins TRBV5-6 to TRBJ1-2; D is unresolved. This CDR3 region has 15 residues. Per the germline V gene, CDR1 is SGHDT and CDR2 is YYEEEE. The V end was cut by 0 bases, the J end by 0 bases, with 9 bases between. CDR3 sequence (DNA): TGTGCCAGCAGCTTGGTCGGCACCTCTAACTATGGCTACACCTTC. This translates into CASSLVGTSNYGYTF.

The chain recombines TRBV18 with TRBJ1-1, with D uncertain. This CDR3 has 14 amino acids. Germline V gene lookup returns CDR1 KGHSH and CDR2 LQKENI. Trimming removed 3 bases at V and 1 base at J, with 9 bases between. Here the CDR3 reads CASSPGRGNTEAFF. The CDR3 coding sequence is TGTGCCAGCTCACCTGGGAGAGGGAACACTGAAGCTTTCTTT.

This clone was detected once. V and J are TRBV5-8 and TRBJ2-5, with D maybe TRBD2 (5 bases). CDR1 and CDR2 (germline): SGHTS, YDEGEE. V was trimmed by 0 bases and J by 6 bases, leaving 18 bases between them. The CDR3 is 16 amino acids. The chain's CDR3 is CASSLAPRGTRKTQYF. CDR3 DNA sequence: TGTGCCAGCAGCTTGGCCCCTCGGGGTACGAGAAAGACCCAGTACTTC.

In regard to this clone: A read error may produce the germline difference seen at one junction end. This chain joins TRBV4-1 and TRBJ1-5; D is unresolved. The CDR3 is made up of 16 amino acids. CDR1 and CDR2 from the germline V gene are MGHRA and YSYEKL. In nucleotides, the CDR3 is TGCGCCGGCAGCCAAGGCCCGTTCTATAGCAATCAGCCCCAGCATTTT. Protein sequence: CAGSQGPFYSNQPQHF.

A single count supports this clone. The chain has TRBV11-1 and TRBJ1-4; no reliable D call. The CDR3 consists of 15 residues. CDR1 and CDR2 (germline): SGHAT, FQDESV (reference sequence). Trimming took off 4 bases at V and 5 bases at J, with 14 bases between the two ends. CDR3 DNA sequence: TGTGCCAGCAGCTCCGGTGTCGGCTCAAATGAAAAACTGTTTTTT. This sequence encodes CASSSGVGSNEKLFF.

The V call is TRBV7-9, the J call TRBJ1-5; possibly TRBD1 for D (6 bases). Germline V gene lookup returns CDR1 SEHNR and CDR2 FQNEAQ (reference sequence). Trimming cost V 5 bases and J 6 bases, with 14 bases left between them. The CDR3 spans 14 residues. CDR3 coding DNA: TGTGCCAGCAGCCCGCAAACGACAGGTCAGCCCCAGCATTTT. This codes for CASSPQTTGQPQHF.

The rearrangement uses TRBV2 and TRBJ1-5; 7 bases match TRBD1. V lost 7 bases to trimming and J lost 4 bases; unmatched junction nucleotides: 4. The CDR3 extends over 13 amino acids. The V gene's germline CDR1 is SNHLY and CDR2 FYNNEI. CDR3 in amino acids: CASKSDRNQPQHF. DNA of the CDR3: TGTGCCAGCAAATCGGACAGGAATCAGCCCCAGCATTTT. Using reference TRBV2 and TRBJ1-5 for the parts outside the CDR3, the full variable domain is EPEVTQTPSHQVTQMGQEVILRCVPISNHLYFYWYRQILGQKVEFLVSFYNNEISEKSEIFDDQFSVERPDGSNFTLKIRSTKLEDSAMYFCASKSDRNQPQHFGDGTRLSIL.

The genes are TRBV4-1 and TRBJ1-4, with D possibly being TRBD1 (5 bases). Per the germline V gene, CDR1 is MGHRA and CDR2 is YSYEKL. Trimming pared 3 bases from V and 6 bases from J, leaving 11 bases between. The CDR3 runs to 14 residues. The DNA for the CDR3 is TGCGCCAGCAGCCAGGGGGGTTCCTATGAAAAACTGTTTTTT. This sequence encodes CASSQGGSYEKLFF.

The chain recombines TRBV14 with TRBJ2-2; D is perhaps TRBD1 (5 bases). V was clipped by 4 bases and J by 11 bases, with 14 bases between them. CDR3 length: 13 residues. The germline CDR1 and CDR2 sequences are SGHDN and FVKESK. The CDR3 is CASSLGKGFELFF. The CDR3, as DNA: TGTGCCAGCAGCCTGGGGAAGGGGTTCGAGCTGTTTTTT.

The V call is TRBV28, the J call TRBJ1-1; maybe TRBD1 (5 bases). V lost 6 bases, J lost 0 bases, and 17 bases lay in between. Germline lookup yields CDR1 MDHEN and CDR2 SYDVKM. The CDR3 has 16 residues. CDR3 residues: CASSLTGRRMNTEAFF. The CDR3 DNA is TGTGCCAGCAGCCTCACGGGACGTCGGATGAACACTGAAGCTTTCTTT.

The chain couples TRBV7-2 to TRBJ2-3, with D perhaps TRBD1 (7 bases). V lost 1 base to trimming and J lost 4 bases, with 12 bases between them. CDR1 and CDR2 (germline): SGHTA, FQGNSA. CDR3 length: 15 amino acids. The CDR3 nucleotides read TGTGCCAGCAGCTTAGGCTCCAGGGGGGCAGATACGCAGTATTTT. Translated, it gives CASSLGSRGADTQYF.

The CDR3 DNA reads TGTGCCAGCAGCCGGGACAGGGGGCGTCGGGAAAAACTGTTTTTT. Protein product: CASSRDRGRREKLFF. V gene TRBV5-6 combines with J gene TRBJ1-4; TRBD1 agrees at 12 bases. V shed 4 bases and J 8 bases; nucleotides not matched to a gene: 6. Looked up from germline, CDR1 is SGHDT and CDR2 is YYEEEE. The CDR3 consists of 15 residues.